Below are 28 T cell receptor beta chains sequenced from a single sample in a study of identifying expanded T cells in peripheral blood. The repertoire was sequenced with immunoSEQ multiplex PCR; TCRdb's copy has only in-frame clones and lacks some. Of tens of thousands of clones listed, approximately 88% are singletons. The material sequenced was blood. Every receptor here comes from a person aged 18 to 75 in good health.

The V and J genes are TRBV5-1 and TRBJ2-1; the match to TRBD2 covers 8 bases. CDR1 is SGHRS, CDR2 YFSETQ, per germline. With V trimmed by 4 bases and J by 6 bases, 3 bases remained unmatched. The CDR3 spans 13 residues. The DNA of the CDR3 is TGCGCCAGCAGCGGGACTAGTGTCAATGAGCAGTTCTTC. It encodes CASSGTSVNEQFF.

The chain recombines TRBV6-9 with TRBJ1-1; D is uncertain. Germline V gene lookup returns CDR1 MNHGY and CDR2 SVAAGI. This CDR3 is built from 15 residues. Trimming took 3 bases from V and 5 from J, leaving 16 bases between them. The CDR3 spells CASSYLRTSGTEAFF. The CDR3 nucleotides are TGTGCCAGCAGTTACCTCCGGACCTCGGGGACTGAAGCTTTCTTT.

The chain recombines TRBV30 with TRBJ1-5; D unclear. Germline V CDR1 and CDR2: GTSNPN, SVGIG (reference sequence). The CDR3 extends over 14 amino acids. V was shortened by 1 base and J by 2 bases, with 9 bases between the two germline ends. The CDR3 DNA reads TGTGCCTGGAGTGAAGGGAGAGGCAATCAGCCCCAGCATTTT. Amino acid sequence: CAWSEGRGNQPQHF. Based on the CDR3 plus reference TRBV30 and TRBJ1-5, the full variable domain is SQTIHQWPATLVQPVGSPLSLECTVEGTSNPNLYWYRQAAGRGLQLLFYSVGIGQISSEVPQNLSASRPQDRQFILSSKKLLLSDSGFYLCAWSEGRGNQPQHFGDGTRLSIL.

The gene calls are TRBV30 and TRBJ2-5; TRBD1 agrees at 10 bases. CDR1 and CDR2 (germline): GTSNPN, SVGIG (reference sequence). V trimming: 3 bases; J trimming: 0 bases; junction bases outside the gene matches: 4. CDR3 length: 15 amino acids. CDR3 nucleotide sequence: TGTGCCTGGAGCAGGACAGGGGGTAACCAAGAGACCCAGTACTTC. Its translation: CAWSRTGGNQETQYF.

This clone was counted a single time. The chain links TRBV2 to TRBJ1-4; D is possibly TRBD1 (5 bases). Germline V gives CDR1 SNHLY, CDR2 FYNNEI. V was pared by 6 bases and J by 3 bases, with 20 bases between. The CDR3 loop spans 17 amino acids. CDR3 sequence reads: CASSSAGRAPPNEKLFF. CDR3 DNA: TGTGCCAGCAGCTCCGCAGGGAGGGCCCCCCCTAATGAAAAACTGTTTTTT.

The chain joins TRBV9 to TRBJ2-3; D is possibly TRBD1 or TRBD2 (6 bases each). The V end was cut by 2 bases, the J end by 2 bases, with 9 bases between. In germline, CDR1 is SGDLS, CDR2 YYNGEE. There are 14 residues in the CDR3. As DNA, the CDR3 is TGTGCCAGCAGCGTTAGGGGGGCCACAGATACGCAGTATTTT. Translated, it gives CASSVRGATDTQYF. Using reference TRBV9 and TRBJ2-3 for the parts outside the CDR3, the full variable domain is DSGVTQTPKHLITATGQRVTLRCSPRSGDLSVYWYQQSLDQGLQFLIQYYNGEERAKGNILERFSAQQFPDLHSELNLSSLELGDSALYFCASSVRGATDTQYFGPGTRLTVL.

V is TRBV7-9 and J is TRBJ2-5; D call uncertain. CDR1 SEHNR and CDR2 FQNEAQ come from the germline V gene (reference sequence). The germline V and J ends were trimmed by 7 bases and 2 bases, with 11 bases remaining between them. The length of the CDR3 is 13 residues. The CDR3 loop reads CASTTSGQETQYF. The CDR3 coding sequence is TGTGCCAGCACCACATCTGGACAAGAGACCCAGTACTTC.

This chain connects TRBV19 to TRBJ1-2, with 8 bases fitting TRBD1. This CDR3 spans 16 amino acids. J gave up 5 bases and V 4 bases, and 12 bases lay outside the gene matches. From germline, CDR1 is LNHDA and CDR2 SQIVND (reference sequence). The CDR3 DNA follows: TGTGCCAGTAGTAGAGTCGGGACAGGAGCTTTTTATGGCTACACCTTC. This gives the protein CASSRVGTGAFYGYTF.

The V call is TRBV10-2, the J call TRBJ1-2; D perhaps matches TRBD1 (6 bases). Per the germline V gene, CDR1 is WSHSY and CDR2 is SAAADI. V lost 0 bases to trimming and J lost 5 bases, with 13 bases between them. The CDR3 sequence is 15 residues long. The CDR3 DNA is TGCGCCAGCAGTGAGTCTAGGCGGCAGGGGTATGGCTACACCTTC. It encodes CASSESRRQGYGYTF.

With regard to this clone: At one of its ends the junction is not consistent with the germline gene, which may arise from a read error. The genes are TRBV27 and TRBJ2-3, with 9 bases aligning to TRBD1. The CDR3 extends over 16 amino acids. In germline, CDR1 is MNHEY, CDR2 SMNVEV (reference sequence). The CDR3 DNA follows: TGTGCCAGCCGTTTCCGAACAGGGGGCCGCTCAGATACGCAGTATTTT. Amino acid sequence: CASRFRTGGRSDTQYF.

This chain connects TRBV5-6 to TRBJ1-3; TRBD1 might be the D (5 bases). CDR3 length equals 15 residues. The V gene's germline CDR1 is SGHDT and CDR2 YYEEEE. V was pared by 4 bases and J by 0 bases, with 11 bases between. CDR3: CASSRGLSSGNTIYF. The CDR3 DNA is TGTGCCAGCAGCCGGGGCCTCAGCTCTGGAAACACCATATATTTT. Drawing the rest from reference TRBV5-6 and TRBJ1-3, the complete variable domain is DAGVTQSPTHLIKTRGQQVTLRCSPKSGHDTVSWYQQALGQGPQFIFQYYEEEERQRGNFPDRFSGHQFPNYSSELNVNALLLGDSALYLCASSRGLSSGNTIYFGEGSWLTVV.

V and J are TRBV5-1 and TRBJ2-1, with a tentative D call TRBD2 (7 bases). Germline loops: CDR1 SGHRS, CDR2 YFSETQ. Trimming took 0 bases from V and 7 from J, leaving 17 bases between them. This CDR3 region has 16 residues. This chain's CDR3 is CASSLAGGQEGNEQFF. The CDR3 nucleotides read TGCGCCAGCAGCTTGGCGGGGGGCCAGGAGGGAAATGAGCAGTTCTTC.

The chain joins TRBV13 to TRBJ2-6; no definite D call. The germline V and J ends were trimmed by 5 bases and 2 bases, with 10 bases remaining between them. CDR3 size: 15 residues. The germline gives CDR1 PRHDT, CDR2 FYEKMQ (reference sequence). CDR3 in DNA: TGTGCCAGCAGCAATGATAGGACTGGGGCCAACGTCCTGACTTTC. This codes for CASSNDRTGANVLTF.

The rearrangement uses TRBV7-9 and TRBJ2-3; the match to TRBD2 covers 11 bases. Germline CDR1 and CDR2: SEHNR and FQNEAQ (reference sequence). The ends lost 5 bases at V and 5 bases at J; junction bases unmatched: 15. The CDR3 covers 18 residues. CDR3 region: CASSTTSGSGNGLDTQYF. The DNA of the CDR3 is TGTGCCAGCAGCACCACTAGCGGGAGTGGGAATGGGCTAGATACGCAGTATTTT.

The chain combines TRBV5-1 with TRBJ1-5; tentatively, D is TRBD1 (5 bases). With 0 bases removed from V and 0 bases from J, the gap between germline ends came to 7 bases. CDR3 size: 15 residues. CDR1 and CDR2 from the germline V gene are SGHRS and YFSETQ. The CDR3 sequence is CASSLEGYSNQPQHF. CDR3 nucleotide sequence: TGCGCCAGCAGCTTGGAGGGGTATAGCAATCAGCCCCAGCATTTT.

CDR3 protein: CATHPWGGTGNEQFF. DNA of the CDR3: TGTGCCACCCACCCATGGGGGGGGACCGGGAATGAGCAGTTCTTC. The chain is built from TRBV5-5 and TRBJ2-1, with 7 bases lining up with TRBD2. Looked up from germline, CDR1 is SGHKS and CDR2 is YYEKEE (reference sequence). V lost 9 bases to trimming and J lost 7 bases; unmatched junction nucleotides: 16. The CDR3 is 15 residues long. Full variable domain (rest looked up from reference TRBV5-5 and TRBJ2-1): DAGVTQSPTHLIKTRGQQVTLRCSPISGHKSVSWYQQVLGQGPQFIFQYYEKEERGRGNFPDRFSARQFPNYSSELNVNALLLGDSALYLCATHPWGGTGNEQFFGPGTRLTVL.

To note about this clone: Other DNA sequences from this sample encode an identical CDR3 as well. The chain couples TRBV7-9 to TRBJ2-5; D is unresolved. CDR3 length equals 14 residues. Germline CDR1 reads SEHNR; CDR2 reads FQNEAQ (reference sequence). V dropped 4 bases and J dropped 2 bases, with 11 bases sitting between them. CDR3 DNA sequence: TGTGCCAGCAGCTATAGGACGGAACAAGAGACCCAGTACTTC. This encodes CASSYRTEQETQYF.

The chain joins TRBV11-2 to TRBJ1-1, with 7 bases that match TRBD1. With V trimmed by 5 bases and J by 6 bases, 6 bases remained unmatched. The CDR3 has 13 amino acids. CDR1 is SGHAT and CDR2 is FQNNGV in the germline V gene. The CDR3 coding sequence is TGTGCCAGCAGCCCGGGACAGCTGGCTGAAGCTTTCTTT. Amino acid sequence: CASSPGQLAEAFF.

The V gene is TRBV5-1, the J gene TRBJ2-7; D remains unclear. Trimming pared 0 bases from V and 5 bases from J, leaving 12 bases between. CDR1 and CDR2 (germline): SGHRS, YFSETQ. The CDR3 spans 14 residues. This CDR3 reads CASSLAHSSHEQYF. The CDR3 region has the DNA TGCGCCAGCAGCTTGGCCCACAGTAGCCACGAGCAGTACTTC.

This rearrangement joins TRBV5-6 to TRBJ1-2; D is unresolved. Trimming removed 5 bases from V and 6 bases from J, with 14 bases in between. CDR1 SGHDT and CDR2 YYEEEE come from the germline V gene. The CDR3 is made up of 13 amino acids. The CDR3 sequence: CASSSPLGDGYTF. The CDR3 nucleotides are TGTGCCAGCAGTTCCCCACTGGGCGATGGCTACACCTTC.

The V gene is TRBV25-1, the J gene TRBJ2-6; D is ambiguous. The CDR3 extends over 14 amino acids. The ends were cut back, 6 bases at V and 0 bases at J, with 6 bases in the middle. CDR1 is MGHDK and CDR2 is SYGVNS in the germline V gene. This CDR3 reads CASSGGSGANVLTF. The CDR3 nucleotides are TGTGCCAGCAGCGGTGGCTCTGGGGCCAACGTCCTGACTTTC.

This clone is judged medium-sized (0.01 to 0.1%). The chain carries TRBV13 and TRBJ1-6, with D perhaps matching TRBD1 (5 bases). Germline values: CDR1 PRHDT, CDR2 FYEKMQ (reference sequence). V was cut by 0 bases and J by 10 bases, with 16 bases left in between. The CDR3 runs 16 residues. The CDR3, as DNA: TGTGCCAGCAGCTTAGGCCGGGGCAGGAGCTTATCACCCCTCCACTTT. It encodes CASSLGRGRSLSPLHF.

In DNA, the CDR3 is TGTGCCAGTAGTTACGGGTATCAGCCCCAGCATTTT. This codes for CASSYGYQPQHF. The gene calls are TRBV19 and TRBJ1-5, with unresolved D. Germline V gene data show CDR1 as LNHDA and CDR2 as SQIVND (reference sequence). The CDR3 length is 12 residues. Deletions cut 5 bases from V and 5 bases from J, with 7 bases between.

The chain uses TRBV29-1 and TRBJ1-1; 7 bases match TRBD1. Germline CDR1 is SQVTM and CDR2 is ANQGSEA. Trimming took 6 bases from V and 5 from J; bases not matched to a gene: 3. The CDR3 has 11 amino acids. In DNA form, the CDR3 reads TGCAGCGTAGTCAGGGGGACTGAAGCTTTCTTT. Encoded protein: CSVVRGTEAFF.

A remark on this clone: The junction and the germline gene differ at one end; a read error may be behind it. The V call is TRBV13, the J call TRBJ2-1, with no clear D. Germline V CDR1 and CDR2: PRHDT, FYEKMQ (reference sequence). CDR3 length: 12 residues. CDR3 sequence: CASSLASNEQFF. DNA for the CDR3: TGTGCCAGCAGTTTAGCTTCCAATGAGCAGTTCTTC.

The rearrangement uses TRBV10-1 and TRBJ2-5, with TRBD2 matching over 13 bases. Trimming cost V 8 bases and J 4 bases; bases outside gene matches: 1. This CDR3 is built from 13 residues. In germline, CDR1 is WNHNN, CDR2 SYGVQD (reference sequence). The CDR3, as DNA: TGCGCCAGCGGGACTAGCGGGACAGAGACCCAGTACTTC. Translating it yields CASGTSGTETQYF.

The CDR3 DNA follows: TGCGCCAGCAGCCCACCATACCCCCTGGGGGAGCTGTTTTTT. It translates to CASSPPYPLGELFF. This chain uses TRBV4-1 with TRBJ2-2; D gene uncertain. The V gene lost 4 bases and the J gene lost 8 bases, with 14 bases spanning the gap. The CDR3 has 14 amino acids. Germline V CDR1 and CDR2: MGHRA, YSYEKL.

CDR3: CASSNRGTEAFF. The DNA for the CDR3 is TGTGCCAGCAGTAACAGGGGTACTGAAGCTTTCTTT. The V and J genes are TRBV2 and TRBJ1-1; TRBD1 matches 7 bases. Germline V gene data show CDR1 as SNHLY and CDR2 as FYNNEI. The trim removed 5 bases at V and 5 bases at J, leaving 2 bases unmatched. The CDR3 totals 12 residues.